Below, one TCR beta chain is given with its context. This specimen comes from a study of cytomegalovirus exposure and HLA in healthy donors. Amplification used 60 Vbeta primers and 13 Jbeta primers. Generated by immunoSEQ multiplex PCR, the TCRdb table keeps only in-frame clones and is missing some. The table lists more than 150,000 clones, around 80% of them singletons, with less than 1.5% in the top ten. This CDR3 comprises 13 residues. Germline loops: CDR1 SNHLY, CDR2 FYNNEI. V was shortened by 8 bases and J by 1 base, with 11 bases between the two germline ends. The sequenced sample consisted of PBMCs. This receptor was taken from a girl between 10 and 17 years old in good health and CMV-seropositive. The J gene is TRBJ1-1, the V gene TRBV2; no reliable D call. In DNA, the CDR3 is TGTGCCAGCCGAGTTGAACCGAACACTGAAGCTTTCTTT. Residues: CASRVEPNTEAFF.